These 19 T cell receptor beta chains share one sample of origin, sequenced in a study of blood T cell repertoires in COVID-19. Clones were read by immunoSEQ multiplex PCR, and TCRdb kept only the in-frame ones, dropping some. The table records fewer than 350,000 clones, about nine tenths of them present only once. The specimen was PBMCs or T cells enriched from blood (not recorded which). All receptors come from a woman in her 30s who had been exposed to COVID-19.

The gene calls are TRBV3-1 (or the pseudogene TRBV3-2) and TRBJ1-2; perhaps TRBD1 as D (5 bases). V was trimmed by 0 bases and J by 7 bases, leaving 12 bases between them. Germline V gene sequence: CDR1 LGHDT, CDR2 YNNKEL (reference sequence). The CDR3 runs to 14 residues. The CDR3 bases are TGTGCCAGCAGCCAAGAGGGGCGGCTCGTTGGCTACACCTTC. Protein product: CASSQEGRLVGYTF.

The V call is TRBV5-1, the J call TRBJ1-5, with D possibly matching TRBD1 (6 bases). This CDR3 has 15 residues. The germline gives CDR1 SGHRS, CDR2 YFSETQ. V was trimmed by 0 bases and J by 2 bases, leaving 9 bases between them. Here the CDR3 DNA reads TGCGCCAGCAGCTTGGAGGGGGGGGGCAATCAGCCCCAGCATTTT. Translation gives CASSLEGGGNQPQHF.

This clone was observed a single time. The rearrangement links TRBV9 to TRBJ2-1; D might be TRBD1 (5 bases). V was cut by 3 bases and J by 10 bases, with 8 bases left in between. This CDR3 contains 11 residues. Looked up from germline, CDR1 is SGDLS and CDR2 is YYNGEE. The CDR3 DNA reads TGTGCCAGCAGCGCCCAGGGAGAGCAGTTCTTC. It codes for CASSAQGEQFF.

This clone has just one count. The chain uses TRBV6-5 and TRBJ1-1; a possible D gene is TRBD1 (5 bases). V lost 5 bases to trimming and J lost 6 bases, with 16 bases between them. The CDR3 length is 14 residues. Germline-derived CDR1 and CDR2 are MNHEY and SVGAGI. This chain's CDR3 is CASSTNPGLPEAFF. CDR3 nucleotides: TGTGCCAGCAGTACAAACCCAGGGCTCCCTGAAGCTTTCTTT.

This chain connects TRBV29-1 to TRBJ1-1; D ambiguous. Germline loops: CDR1 SQVTM, CDR2 ANQGSEA. This CDR3 is 15 amino acids long. Trimming removed 4 bases at V and 1 base at J, with 16 bases between. This CDR3 reads CSVVPEALGNTEAFF. The CDR3 DNA reads TGCAGCGTTGTTCCCGAGGCCCTCGGGAACACTGAAGCTTTCTTT.

Notes on this clone: In the same sample, other DNA sequences code for this CDR3. The rearrangement uses TRBV19 and TRBJ1-5, with a tentative D call TRBD1 (5 bases). This CDR3 comprises 15 residues. Trimming cost V 1 base and J 2 bases, with 9 bases left between them. Germline V gene sequence: CDR1 LNHDA, CDR2 SQIVND (reference sequence). The CDR3 DNA follows: TGTGCCAGTAGTATAGGGGGAGGGGGCAATCAGCCCCAGCATTTT. It specifies CASSIGGGGNQPQHF.

CDR3 protein: CASSLQVTTEAFF. The DNA of the CDR3 is TGTGCCAGCAGCCTACAGGTAACCACTGAAGCTTTCTTT. The rearrangement joins TRBV7-6 to TRBJ1-1, with a tentative D call TRBD1 (5 bases). CDR1 SGHVS and CDR2 FNYEAQ come from the germline V gene. Trimming took off 5 bases at V and 4 bases at J, with 11 bases between the two ends. The CDR3 length is 13 residues. The full variable domain, its missing parts supplied by reference TRBV7-6 and TRBJ1-1, is GAGVSQSPRYKVTKRGQDVALRCDPISGHVSLYWYRQALGQGPEFLTYFNYEAQQDKSGLPNDRFSAERPEGSISTLTIQRTEQRDSAMYRCASSLQVTTEAFFGQGTRLTVV.

The chain carries TRBV5-8 and TRBJ1-2; D not resolved. From germline, CDR1 is SGHTS and CDR2 YDEGEE. The germline V and J ends were trimmed by 4 bases and 8 bases, with 18 bases remaining between them. This CDR3 region has 14 residues. The CDR3 is CASSPADGAGGYTF. CDR3 nucleotides: TGTGCCAGCAGCCCCGCCGACGGTGCGGGGGGCTACACCTTC.

J is TRBJ1-1 and V is TRBV10-3; D not resolved. Germline V gene lookup returns CDR1 ENHRY and CDR2 SYGVKD. V lost 6 bases and J 0 bases, leaving 17 bases between the germline ends. The CDR3 spans 16 residues. CDR3 region: CAISRGLGNMNTEAFF. CDR3 DNA: TGTGCCATCAGCCGGGGTCTAGGGAACATGAACACTGAAGCTTTCTTT.

The V gene is TRBV18, the J gene TRBJ1-1, with 9 bases identical to TRBD1. Germline CDR1 is KGHSH and CDR2 is LQKENI. J was trimmed by 7 bases and V by 3 bases; bases with no gene match: 6. The CDR3 is made up of 14 amino acids. The CDR3 protein is CASSPIQGAGEAFF. DNA for the CDR3: TGTGCCAGCTCACCCATACAGGGGGCTGGTGAAGCTTTCTTT.

J is TRBJ2-7 and V is TRBV6-5, with TRBD2 matching 10 bases. The CDR3 consists of 15 residues. Germline lookup yields CDR1 MNHEY and CDR2 SVGAGI. Trimming cost V 6 bases and J 2 bases; bases outside gene matches: 7. The CDR3 sequence: CASSHSGRPTYEQYF. The CDR3 bases are TGTGCCAGCAGCCATAGCGGGAGGCCAACCTACGAGCAGTACTTC.

The CDR3 DNA is TGTGCCAGTAGTTCAGGGGAGACGTACAATGAGCAGTTCTTC. Protein sequence: CASSSGETYNEQFF. The V gene is TRBV19, the J gene TRBJ2-1; D possibly corresponds to TRBD1 (6 bases). Trimming pared 5 bases from V and 4 bases from J, leaving 12 bases between. Looked up from germline, CDR1 is LNHDA and CDR2 is SQIVND (reference sequence). This CDR3 is built from 14 residues.

DNA for the CDR3: TGTGCCAGTAGTATAAAGGGGGGGACAGGACTGAACACCGGGGAGCTGTTTTTT. Amino acid sequence: CASSIKGGTGLNTGELFF. The chain joins TRBV19 to TRBJ2-2; a weak D match, TRBD1 (8 bases). The CDR3 runs to 18 residues. Germline V CDR1 and CDR2: LNHDA, SQIVND (reference sequence). Deletions cut 2 bases from V and 1 base from J, with 17 bases between.

The V and J genes are TRBV5-1 and TRBJ2-3, with 10 bases matching TRBD1. Germline assignment: CDR1 SGHRS and CDR2 YFSETQ. The CDR3 runs to 15 residues. V was pared by 4 bases and J by 2 bases, with 4 bases of the junction left unmatched. CDR3: CASSEGQGFTDTQYF. The DNA of the CDR3 is TGCGCCAGCAGCGAGGGACAGGGGTTCACAGATACGCAGTATTTT.

The chain has TRBV5-6 and TRBJ1-1; maybe TRBD1 (5 bases). The V and J ends lost 1 base and 5 bases respectively, with 9 bases between them. The CDR3 runs 13 residues. Germline values: CDR1 SGHDT, CDR2 YYEEEE. CDR3: CASSLQGPTEAFF. CDR3 DNA sequence: TGTGCCAGCAGCTTGCAGGGCCCAACTGAAGCTTTCTTT.

The chain is built from TRBV7-6 and TRBJ2-7, with D perhaps TRBD2 (6 bases). The ends were cut back, 1 base at V and 2 bases at J, with 12 bases in the middle. The CDR3 is 15 residues long. Germline CDR1 SGHVS, CDR2 FNYEAQ. The CDR3 spells CASSLGRGGPYEQYF. DNA of the CDR3: TGTGCCAGCAGCTTAGGGAGGGGCGGTCCCTACGAGCAGTACTTC.

The V gene is TRBV19, the J gene TRBJ1-2, with D perhaps TRBD1 (5 bases). CDR1 and CDR2 from the germline V gene are LNHDA and SQIVND (reference sequence). Trimming pared 1 base from V and 0 bases from J, leaving 9 bases between. This CDR3 contains 15 residues. The CDR3 spells CASSIGQIANYGYTF. CDR3 nucleotide sequence: TGTGCCAGTAGTATAGGACAGATCGCTAACTATGGCTACACCTTC. Based on the CDR3 plus reference TRBV19 and TRBJ1-2, the full variable domain is DGGITQSPKYLFRKEGQNVTLSCEQNLNHDAMYWYRQDPGQGLRLIYYSQIVNDFQKGDIAEGYSVSREKKESFPLTVTSAQKNPTAFYLCASSIGQIANYGYTFGSGTRLTVV.

This clone was observed once. This sequence joins TRBV3-1 (or the pseudogene TRBV3-2) and TRBJ1-1, with D perhaps TRBD1 (5 bases). V dropped 0 bases and J dropped 6 bases, with 14 bases sitting between them. CDR3 length equals 15 residues. CDR1 LGHDT and CDR2 YNNKEL come from the germline V gene (reference sequence). The CDR3 protein is CASSQDGRGWPEAFF. The CDR3 nucleotides are TGTGCCAGCAGCCAAGATGGAAGGGGTTGGCCTGAAGCTTTCTTT.

The genes are TRBV11-1 and TRBJ2-2, with a weak D call TRBD1 (5 bases). This CDR3 comprises 15 residues. Germline V CDR1 and CDR2: SGHAT, FQDESV (reference sequence). V dropped 0 bases and J dropped 1 base, with 6 bases sitting between them. CDR3 in DNA: TGTGCCAGCAGCTTAGCGGGGCTGAACACCGGGGAGCTGTTTTTT. This gives the protein CASSLAGLNTGELFF.